Presented here are 21 T cell receptor beta chains from one specimen sequenced in a study of tumor-infiltrating lymphocytes in primary liver carcinoma. cDNA specific to TCR beta was made from 500 ng of total RNA, with a constant-region primer employed for priming. Generation of the TCR beta libraries relied on three nested multiplex PCR rounds using slightly modified ARM-PCR. Primers for the first two PCR rounds were TRBV1-TRBV30 forward primers and a C-beta reverse primer (approximately 10 cycles per round). TCRdb fed the multiplex PCR reads into MiXCR, producing one record per CDR3 protein. The sample holds about 200,000 distinct CDR3 sequences, roughly 61% seen once. Germline DNA was also extracted, while the blood RNA originated from unsorted whole blood. The material sequenced was peripheral blood. The receptor source for this set is a woman aged 60-70 years with primary liver carcinoma and hepatitis B virus infection.

With regard to this clonotype: Its ends do not fully match the called genes, so a read error is possible. The CDR3 protein is CASSPHSTRDTDTLYF. CDR3 nucleotide sequence: TGTGCCAGCAGCCCTCATTCGACTAGGGACACAGATACGCTGTATTTT. V is TRBV7-8 and J is TRBJ2-3; D could derive from TRBD1 or TRBD2 (6 bases each). Germline V lookup: CDR1 SGHVS, CDR2 FQNEAQ. The CDR3 covers 16 residues.

This clonotype was picked up a small number of times. The chain carries TRBV5-1 and TRBJ2-2; the D is unclear. This CDR3 has 15 residues. Trimming took 0 bases from V and 1 from J, leaving 7 bases between them. In germline, CDR1 is SGHRS, CDR2 YFSETQ. CDR3 nucleotides: TGCGCCAGCAGCTTGGTCGGCGGGAACACCGGGGAGCTGTTTTTT. This codes for CASSLVGGNTGELFF.

This clonotype has at least ten counts. The rearrangement links TRBV11-1 to TRBJ2-7; 12 bases agree with TRBD2. V gave up 1 base and J gave up 0 bases; unmatched junction bases: 7. Germline values: CDR1 SGHAT, CDR2 FQDESV (reference sequence). This CDR3 is built from 18 residues. The CDR3 nucleotides are TGTGCCAGCAGCTTAGGATGGACTAGCGGGACGAGCTCCTACGAGCAGTACTTC. It specifies CASSLGWTSGTSSYEQYF.

The chain is built from TRBV28 and TRBJ1-1; 9 positions agree with TRBD1. Trimming cost V 6 bases and J 4 bases; bases outside gene matches: 6. Looked up from germline, CDR1 is MDHEN and CDR2 is SYDVKM. There are 14 residues in the CDR3. CDR3 nucleotides: TGTGCCAGCAGGCGACAGGGGGGATGCACTGAAGCTTTCTTT. Its protein product is CASRRQGGCTEAFF.

Notes on this clonotype: A junction boundary mismatches the germline segment, possibly from a read error. The V and J genes are TRBV11-3 and TRBJ2-5, with 8 positions matching TRBD1. This CDR3 comprises 15 residues. CDR1 is SGHNT, CDR2 YENEEA, per germline. CDR3 residues: CASSPGSGGMETQYF. CDR3 bases: TGTGCCAGCAGCCCCGGGTCAGGGGGCATGGAGACCCAATACTTC.

This clonotype turned up a few times. The junction does not match germline at one end; this may be a read error. The chain couples TRBV29-1 to TRBJ2-7; 10 bases agree with TRBD2. The CDR3 length is 15 residues. Germline CDR1 SQVTM, CDR2 ANQGSEA. The CDR3 region is CSVEDSGRPPYKQYF. The CDR3, as DNA: TGCAGCGTTGAGGATAGCGGGAGGCCGCCCTACAAGCAGTACTTC.

A word on this clonotype: The CDR3 carries no conserved terminal phenylalanine or tryptophan, so it likely arises from a read error. The genes are TRBV5-6 and TRBJ1-1; TRBD1 agrees at 8 bases. Germline loops: CDR1 SGHDT, CDR2 YYEEEE. V trimming: 3 bases; J trimming: 1 base; junction bases outside the gene matches: 5. This CDR3 spans 15 amino acids. The CDR3, as DNA: TGTGCCAGCAGCTCCCTAGACAGGGGGAACACTGAAGCTTTCTTA. It codes for CASSSLDRGNTEAFL.

In regard to this clonotype: One end of the junction varies from germline; a read error may be responsible. The chain recombines TRBV11-2 with TRBJ2-5; 8 nucleotides line up with TRBD2. CDR1 is SGHAT and CDR2 is FQNNGV in the germline V gene. The CDR3 consists of 15 residues. In nucleotides, the CDR3 is TGTGCCAGCAGCCGGGAGGGGGGGGGCACCTACGAGCAGTGCTTC. Its translation: CASSREGGGTYEQCF. Complete variable domain (other parts from reference TRBV11-2 and TRBJ2-5): EAGVAQSPRYKIIEKRQSVAFWCNPISGHATLYWYQQILGQGPKLLIQFQNNGVVDDSQLPKDRFSAERLKGVDSTLKIQPAKLEDSAVYLCASSREGGGTYEQCFGPGTRLLVL.

This clonotype occurred a few times. V gene TRBV2 combines with J gene TRBJ1-4; D unresolved. CDR1 is SNHLY, CDR2 FYNNEI, per germline. V was cut by 3 bases and J by 10 bases, with 24 bases left in between. This CDR3 has 17 amino acids. CDR3 sequence reads: CASSETTPGSPGVKLFF. CDR3 nucleotides: TGTGCCAGCAGTGAGACCACCCCCGGGAGCCCAGGTGTAAAACTGTTTTTT.

V gene TRBV7-3 combines with J gene TRBJ2-1; 11 positions match TRBD2. The CDR3 runs 17 residues. V lost 5 bases and J lost 9; bases outside the gene matches: 15. Germline CDR1 SGHTA, CDR2 FQGTGA. Here the CDR3 reads CASSRSIVGLAGGEQFF. The CDR3 nucleotides are TGTGCCAGCAGCCGAAGCATAGTTGGTCTAGCGGGAGGTGAGCAGTTCTTC.

On this clonotype itself: A read error may be the cause here, since a much bigger clone is one base away. The chain has TRBV12-5 and TRBJ2-2, with D maybe TRBD1 (6 bases). V was clipped by 3 bases and J by 9 bases, with 14 bases between them. CDR3 length: 14 amino acids. Per the germline V gene, CDR1 is LGHNT and CDR2 is FRNRAP. This CDR3 reads CASGFEGVTRELFF. CDR3 nucleotides: TGTGCTAGTGGTTTCGAGGGGGTTACCAGGGAGCTGTTTTTT.

As concerns this clonotype: It may be a read error: a sequence one base away is much more abundant. The CDR3 sequence is CTSLGSGHNEQFF. In nucleotides, the CDR3 is TGTACCTCCCTCGGGAGCGGGCATAATGAGCAGTTCTTC. The genes are TRBV12-3 or TRBV12-4 and TRBJ2-1; a possible D gene is TRBD2 (6 bases). The CDR3 consists of 13 residues.

The chain joins TRBV4-2 to TRBJ2-2, with a weak D call TRBD2 (6 bases). Trimming pared 4 bases from V and 4 bases from J, leaving 10 bases between. CDR1 and CDR2 (germline): LGHNA, YNFKEQ. This CDR3 region has 14 residues. This CDR3 is CASSPQRVTGELFF. For the CDR3, the DNA is TGTGCCAGCAGCCCCCAGCGGGTCACCGGGGAGCTGTTTTTT.

The V gene is TRBV5-4, the J gene TRBJ1-2, with TRBD1 matching over 9 bases. The length of the CDR3 is 14 residues. The ends lost 3 bases at V and 3 bases at J; junction bases unmatched: 3. Germline V CDR1 and CDR2: SGHNT, YYREEE (reference sequence). The CDR3 loop is CASSSDRGDYGYTF. CDR3 nucleotide sequence: TGTGCCAGCAGCTCGGACAGGGGAGACTATGGCTACACCTTC. Looking up the rest from reference TRBV5-4 and TRBJ1-2 gives the full variable domain: ETGVTQSPTHLIKTRGQQVTLRCSSQSGHNTVSWYQQALGQGPQFIFQYYREEENGRGNFPPRFSGLQFPNYSSELNVNALELDDSALYLCASSSDRGDYGYTFGSGTRLTVV.

The table lists this clonotype with a count of one. Being one base from a much bigger clone, this may be a read error. The chain links TRBV7-8 to TRBJ2-1; D is undetermined. Per the germline V gene, CDR1 is SGHVS and CDR2 is FQNEAQ. The CDR3 covers 16 residues. This chain's CDR3 is CVSSLHARLSYNEQFF. The CDR3 DNA reads as TGTGTCAGCAGCTTACACGCCCGCCTATCCTACAATGAGCAGTTCTTC.

Only one count was recorded for this clonotype. A much larger clone lies a single base off, so this may be a read error. The rearrangement links TRBV29-1 to TRBJ2-1; 7 bases fit TRBD2. In germline, CDR1 is SQVTM, CDR2 ANQGSEA. The CDR3 runs to 14 residues. The CDR3 coding sequence is TGCAGCGTTCTACCCCAGCGGGGCTACAATGAGAAGTTCTTC. Its translation is CSVLPQRGYNEKFF.

This clonotype was seen a handful of times. The chain joins TRBV19 to TRBJ1-5, with a weak D call TRBD1 (5 bases). The CDR3 totals 14 residues. Trimming stripped 7 bases from V and 3 bases from J, with 13 bases between. Germline V gene data show CDR1 as LNHDA and CDR2 as SQIVND (reference sequence). CDR3 loop: CASTYGGFNQPQHF. CDR3 DNA: TGTGCCAGTACCTATGGGGGATTCAATCAGCCCCAGCATTTT. Filled out from reference TRBV19 and TRBJ1-5, the complete variable domain reads DGGITQSPKYLFRKEGQNVTLSCEQNLNHDAMYWYRQDPGQGLRLIYYSQIVNDFQKGDIAEGYSVSREKKESFPLTVTSAQKNPTAFYLCASTYGGFNQPQHFGDGTRLSIL.

Concerning this clonotype itself: The junction differs from germline at one of its ends, possibly a read error. V is TRBV7-9 and J is TRBJ1-5, with unresolved D. CDR3 length: 14 residues. CDR1 and CDR2 (germline): SEHNR, FQNEAQ (reference sequence). CDR3 sequence: CASRVDGSNHPQHF. The CDR3 DNA is TGTGCCAGCAGGGTAGACGGATCTAATCATCCCCAGCATTTT.

To note about this clonotype: This clone may be a read error of a much larger clone one base away. The genes are TRBV29-1 and TRBJ2-3, with 8 bases aligning to TRBD2. CDR1 and CDR2 (germline): SQVTM, ANQGSEA. The CDR3 is made up of 16 amino acids. DNA for the CDR3: TGCAGCGTTGATGGCGGGAGGTACACTAGCACAGATGCGCAGTATTTT. Protein: CSVDGGRYTSTDAQYF.

At least ten counts were recorded for this clonotype. The V gene is TRBV5-1, the J gene TRBJ2-1; perhaps TRBD2 as D (6 bases). The CDR3 sequence is 17 residues long. Germline CDR1 and CDR2: SGHRS and YFSETQ. Trimming cost V 4 bases and J 0 bases, with 17 bases left between them. CDR3 residues: CASSLEGSSSSYNEQFF. The CDR3 nucleotides read TGCGCCAGCAGCCTGGAGGGCAGCTCGAGCTCCTACAATGAGCAGTTCTTC.

As to this clonotype: Given a much more abundant clone one base away, this may be a read error. The chain recombines TRBV4-2 with TRBJ1-1; D is perhaps TRBD1 (5 bases). The CDR3 spans 17 residues. Germline V gene data show CDR1 as LGHNA and CDR2 as YNFKEQ. CDR3 sequence (DNA): TGTGCCAGCAGCCAGGATTCAAGGGGCGCAGGGAACAATGAAGCTTTCTTT. Translation: CASSQDSRGAGNNEAFF.